The clone carrying this T cell receptor (beta chain) was seen more than once but under ten times. Its antigen is undetermined. Expressed TCRB transcripts were sequenced after all isolated RNA was converted to cDNA. Profiled with immunoSEQ multiplex PCR; TCRdb holds only in-frame clones, not every one. This sample has fewer than 400,000 clones, with roughly 8% found just once. The entry originates in a study of beta chain features in type 1 diabetes. The overall study: All samples yielded 107,917,701 examined sorted cells. General study points: Among patients, naive, central memory and Treg TCRB repertoires appeared more similar than among healthy donors. Type 1 diabetes patients had moderately but significantly shorter TCRB CDR3s in all four CD4+ subsets. For patients and controls alike, PCR might favor shorter templates to the same degree.

Sample: central memory CD4+ T cells from blood. The sequence was collected from a woman aged 18-29 years in good health.

CDR3 in amino acids: CASSQTAGETQYF. For the CDR3, the DNA is TGTGCCAGCAGCCAAACCGCGGGGGAGACCCAGTACTTC. J is TRBJ2-5 and V is TRBV7-2, with D possibly TRBD2 on 6 matching bases. The CDR3 extends over 13 amino acids. The germline gives CDR1 SGHTA, CDR2 FQGNSA. Trimming shortened V by 5 bases and J by 5 bases, and 12 bases separated the two germline ends. The whole variable domain, remainder taken from reference TRBV7-2 and TRBJ2-5, is GAGVSQSPSNKVTEKGKDVELRCDPISGHTALYWYRQSLGQGLEFLIYFQGNSAPDKSGLPSDRFSAERTGGSVSTLTIQRTQQEDSAVYLCASSQTAGETQYFGPGTRLLVL.